This entry features one T cell receptor (beta chain) sequence. Here immunoSEQ multiplex PCR was the method, and the copy in TCRdb shows in-frame clones only, minus some. The repertoire has roughly 14,000 clones, 80% to 90% of them found once; the top ten carry 27%. V lost 6 bases and J lost 1; bases outside the gene matches: 7. The V gene's germline CDR1 is MNHEY and CDR2 SMNVEV (reference sequence). This CDR3 has 15 residues. The record originates from a study of T cells in localized non-small cell lung cancer. The rearrangement uses TRBV27 and TRBJ2-7; TRBD2 agrees at 9 bases. Sequenced here: peripheral blood mononuclear cells, sampled before any cancer treatment. This clonotype was sampled from a male donor at least 60 years old with stage II lung adenocarcinoma. The CDR3 sequence: CASRDSGSHSYEQYF. For the CDR3, the DNA is TGTGCCAGCAGGGATAGCGGGAGCCATTCCTACGAGCAGTACTTC.